The 20 T cell receptor beta chains reported below all come from one sample, sequenced in a study of blood T cells in healthy people across ages. The use of a sample-barcoded 5' primer and a J-beta primer mix characterized a second PCR of about 6 to 11 cycles. TCRdb itself ran the 5' RACE reads through MiXCR, one entry per CDR3 protein. The sample lists around 1,500,000 distinct CDR3 sequences; 35% to 45% were seen once. Sequencing was performed on blood. These receptors originate from a woman aged 18 to 35 in good health.

This clonotype was recorded only once. Germline and junction disagree at one end, which may indicate a read error. The genes are TRBV9 and TRBJ2-3; D may be TRBD2 (6 bases). CDR1 is SGDLS and CDR2 is YYNGEE in the germline V gene. This CDR3 contains 15 residues. The CDR3 DNA sequence: TGTGCCATCAGCGTAGGTGGAGGGTCGCCAGATACGCAGTATTTT. It encodes CAISVGGGSPDTQYF.

The rearrangement joins TRBV20-1 to TRBJ2-2; D unresolved. The length of the CDR3 is 11 residues. Looked up from germline, CDR1 is DFQATT and CDR2 is SNEGSKA (reference sequence). Trimming shortened V by 7 bases and J by 7 bases, and 10 bases separated the two germline ends. The CDR3: CSVQGGGELFF. The CDR3 region has the DNA TGCAGTGTACAAGGCGGCGGGGAGCTGTTTTTT.

This clonotype was observed a few times. V is TRBV7-9 and J is TRBJ2-7; D is ambiguous. With 5 bases removed from V and 2 bases from J, the gap between germline ends came to 19 bases. The CDR3 runs to 16 residues. Germline V gene data show CDR1 as SEHNR and CDR2 as FQNEAQ (reference sequence). This CDR3 is CASSRIGQVLAYEQYF. As DNA, the CDR3 is TGTGCCAGCAGCCGGATCGGGCAGGTGTTGGCCTACGAGCAGTACTTC.

This clonotype was seen more than once but under ten times. This chain connects TRBV20-1 to TRBJ2-3; D perhaps matches TRBD2 (5 bases). CDR3 length: 13 amino acids. The germline CDR1 and CDR2 sequences are DFQATT and SNEGSKA (reference sequence). In DNA, the CDR3 is TGCAGCCTGGGAGAGGGTCCCACAGATACGCAGTATTTT. As protein: CSLGEGPTDTQYF.

Comment on this clonotype: Its ends do not fully match the called genes, so a read error is possible. This chain links TRBV15 with TRBJ2-3, with D tentatively TRBD2 (6 bases). Germline V gives CDR1 LNHNV, CDR2 YYDKDF (reference sequence). The CDR3 runs 15 residues. Here the CDR3 DNA reads TGTGCCACCAGCAGAGATCGACGGGAGACAGATGCGCAGTATTTT. Translation: CATSRDRRETDAQYF. Complete variable domain (other parts from reference TRBV15 and TRBJ2-3): DAMVIQNPRYQVTQFGKPVTLSCSQTLNHNVMYWYQQKSSQAPKLLFHYYDKDFNNEADTPDNFQSRRPNTSFCFLDIRSPGLGDTAMYLCATSRDRRETDAQYFGPGTRLTVL.

Many counts were recorded for this clonotype. The rearrangement uses TRBV12-3 or TRBV12-4 and TRBJ2-5, with D unresolved. CDR3 length: 12 residues. The V end was cut by 3 bases, the J end by 1 base, with 3 bases between. In nucleotides, the CDR3 is TGTGCCAGCAGTTTTCTCCAAGAGACCCAGTACTTC. This sequence encodes CASSFLQETQYF.

The rearrangement uses TRBV12-3 or TRBV12-4 and TRBJ1-5; D may be TRBD1 (6 bases). This CDR3 is 15 amino acids long. The V gene lost 0 bases and the J gene lost 7 bases, with 13 bases spanning the gap. The CDR3 region is CASSLARGRVQPQHF. The DNA of the CDR3 is TGTGCCAGCAGTTTAGCGCGGGGGCGCGTGCAGCCCCAGCATTTT.

This clonotype occurred many times. This sequence joins TRBV7-2 and TRBJ2-3, with 7 bases lining up with TRBD1. Germline V gives CDR1 SGHTA, CDR2 FQGNSA. CDR3 length: 13 amino acids. Trimming at V came to 7 bases and at J to 3 bases, leaving 4 bases not matched to a gene. The chain's CDR3 is CASTLQGTDTQYF. Here the CDR3 DNA reads TGTGCCAGCACTTTACAGGGGACAGATACGCAGTATTTT.

This rearrangement joins TRBV7-9 to TRBJ1-1, with 7 bases matching TRBD1. The CDR3 has 16 amino acids. Per germline, CDR1 SEHNR and CDR2 FQNEAQ (reference sequence). V was clipped by 3 bases and J by 0 bases; unmatched bases: 7. The CDR3 spells CASSFVRGRLNTEAFF. The CDR3 DNA reads TGTGCCAGCAGCTTCGTGAGGGGGCGACTGAACACTGAAGCTTTCTTT.

This clonotype was seen more than once but under ten times. This rearrangement joins TRBV4-1 to TRBJ2-1, with a weak D call TRBD2 (7 bases). V was trimmed by 2 bases and J by 7 bases, leaving 15 bases between them. CDR1 and CDR2 from the germline V gene are MGHRA and YSYEKL. CDR3 length: 15 amino acids. For the CDR3, the DNA is TGCGCCAGCAGCCAATTTAGGGGGGAGGGGAATGAGCAGTTCTTC. Translation: CASSQFRGEGNEQFF.

The chain is built from TRBV20-1 and TRBJ1-5; D unclear. The CDR3 spans 11 residues. CDR1 and CDR2 (germline): DFQATT, SNEGSKA (reference sequence). Between the trimmed V and J ends, which lost 1 base and 6 bases, there was a span of 4 bases. CDR3 protein: CSARVCQPQHF. CDR3 coding DNA: TGCAGTGCTAGAGTCTGTCAGCCCCAGCATTTT.

This clonotype is a singleton in its sample. The chain recombines TRBV24-1 with TRBJ2-1; D uncertain. V was pared by 5 bases and J by 13 bases, with 17 bases between. The CDR3 consists of 13 residues. Germline V CDR1 and CDR2: KGHDR, SFDVKD. CDR3 region: CATSGERVETQFF. Here the CDR3 DNA reads TGTGCCACCAGTGGGGAAAGGGTAGAGACCCAGTTCTTC.

The sample holds a few counts of this clonotype. DNA for the CDR3: TGCAGTGCTAGCGCGGATGAGCAGTTCTTC. Translation gives CSASADEQFF. V and J are TRBV20-1 and TRBJ2-1, with no clear D. V gave up 3 bases and J gave up 8 bases, with 5 bases separating them. Germline lookup yields CDR1 DFQATT and CDR2 SNEGSKA (reference sequence). The CDR3 is 10 amino acids.

Remarks on this clonotype: Because it lacks the conserved phenylalanine or tryptophan at the end, this CDR3 is likely a read error. CDR3 sequence reads: CASSFLSGGDGNEQYY. The CDR3 DNA is TGTGCCAGCAGTTTTTTAAGCGGGGGGGACGGGAACGAGCAGTACTAC. The rearrangement joins TRBV28 to TRBJ2-7; 10 bases are a match to TRBD2. V trimming: 3 bases; J trimming: 5 bases; junction bases outside the gene matches: 10. The V gene's germline CDR1 is MDHEN and CDR2 SYDVKM. CDR3 length: 16 residues.

This chain uses TRBV2 with TRBJ1-3; D is undetermined. Looked up from germline, CDR1 is SNHLY and CDR2 is FYNNEI. This CDR3 contains 19 residues. Trimming removed 2 bases at V and 0 bases at J, with 20 bases between. CDR3 sequence: CASSENIMEHTGSGNTIYF. CDR3 nucleotides: TGTGCCAGCAGTGAAAACATTATGGAGCACACCGGCTCTGGAAACACCATATATTTT.

The chain has TRBV29-1 and TRBJ1-1, with D perhaps matching TRBD1 (5 bases). The CDR3 has 13 amino acids. The germline V and J ends were trimmed by 6 bases and 5 bases, with 16 bases remaining between them. The germline V gene has CDR1 SQVTM and CDR2 ANQGSEA. CDR3 loop: CSVCFGAGTEAFF. The DNA for the CDR3 is TGCAGCGTCTGCTTTGGGGCTGGGACTGAAGCTTTCTTT.

The chain is built from TRBV7-9 and TRBJ2-1; D gene unclear. The V gene lost 5 bases and the J gene lost 5 bases, with 10 bases spanning the gap. CDR3 length equals 13 residues. Germline values: CDR1 SEHNR, CDR2 FQNEAQ (reference sequence). The DNA of the CDR3 is TGTGCCAGCAGCCGGACCATCGACAATGAGCAGTTCTTC. Translation: CASSRTIDNEQFF. The entire variable domain, with the rest obtained from reference TRBV7-9 and TRBJ2-1, is as follows: DTGVSQNPRHKITKRGQNVTFRCDPISEHNRLYWYRQTLGQGPEFLTYFQNEAQLEKSRLLSDRFSAERPKGSFSTLEIQRTEQGDSAMYLCASSRTIDNEQFFGPGTRLTVL.

This clonotype has just a few counts. J is TRBJ2-7 and V is TRBV2; TRBD1 matches at 7 bases. Germline CDR1 SNHLY, CDR2 FYNNEI. J gave up 0 bases and V 6 bases, and 2 bases lay outside the gene matches. This CDR3 comprises 13 residues. The CDR3, as DNA: TGTGCCAGCAGACAGGGGACCTCCTACGAGCAGTACTTC. Translation: CASRQGTSYEQYF.

The chain is built from TRBV6-5 and TRBJ2-7; 9 positions match TRBD2. V lost 6 bases, J lost 3 bases, and 6 bases stayed unmatched. In germline, CDR1 is MNHEY, CDR2 SVGAGI. This CDR3 is built from 14 residues. DNA of the CDR3: TGTGCCAGCAGCTATAGCGGGAGAAGCTACGAGCAGTACTTC. This sequence encodes CASSYSGRSYEQYF.

The V call is TRBV29-1, the J call TRBJ2-5; D call uncertain. The end of the DNA is better explained by TRBJ2-7, so the J call may be wrong. The CDR3 runs to 13 residues. Germline-derived CDR1 and CDR2 are SQVTM and ANQGSEA. DNA for the CDR3: TGCAGCGTAAAAATGGCAGCCACCTACGAGCAGTACTTC. Translating it yields CSVKMAATYEQYF.